This TCR beta chain was identified during a study of identical twins. Study-level points and caveats: Clonotypes of the beta chain that were abundant in cord blood carried fewer insertions (memory repertoires showed none).

Using its own MiXCR run on the 5' RACE reads, TCRdb lists one record per CDR3 protein. Here the sample spans 450,000 to 650,000 distinct CDR3 sequences, just under 10% being singletons. Notes on this clonotype: The antigen remains unidentified.

The germline V gene encodes CDR1 SGHNT and CDR2 YYREEE (reference sequence). V lost 4 bases, J lost 0 bases, and 11 bases lay in between. This CDR3 spans 15 amino acids. These data also formed part of another study, on yellow fever vaccine responses in identical twins.

The sequence was collected from a woman aged 18-29 years in good health. The specimen was PBMCs. This chain uses TRBV5-4 with TRBJ2-4; D possibly corresponds to TRBD2 (5 bases). CDR3 nucleotide sequence: TGTGCCAGCAGCGTTGCCGGGGAAGCCAAAAACATTCAGTACTTC. It translates to CASSVAGEAKNIQYF.